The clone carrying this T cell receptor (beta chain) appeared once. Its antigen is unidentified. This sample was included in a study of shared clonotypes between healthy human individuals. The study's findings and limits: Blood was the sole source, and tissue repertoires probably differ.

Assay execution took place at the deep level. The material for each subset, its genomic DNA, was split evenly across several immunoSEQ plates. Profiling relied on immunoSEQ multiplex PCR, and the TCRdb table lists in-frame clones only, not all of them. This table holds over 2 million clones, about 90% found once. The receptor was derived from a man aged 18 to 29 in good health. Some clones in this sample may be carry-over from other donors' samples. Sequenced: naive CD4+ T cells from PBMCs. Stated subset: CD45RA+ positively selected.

The CDR3 here is CASSLNVLANTGELFF. For the CDR3, the DNA is TGTGCCAGCAGCTTAAATGTACTAGCGAACACCGGGGAGCTGTTTTTT. The chain combines TRBV7-3 with TRBJ2-2; weak D call: TRBD2 (5 bases). V gave up 1 base and J gave up 0 bases, with 9 bases separating them. Per the germline V gene, CDR1 is SGHTA and CDR2 is FQGTGA. The CDR3 loop spans 16 amino acids.